Reported below is one TCR beta chain. The entry originates in a study of T cells after yellow fever vaccination. Each CDR3 protein gets one entry after TCRdb re-called the 5' RACE reads with MiXCR. The sample has around 600,000 distinct CDR3 sequences, about 12% seen once; the top ten hold about 16%. This material consisted of PBMCs, taken on the day of the yellow fever booster vaccination. The receptor was derived from a man aged 25-40 years who received the YFV17D yellow fever vaccine.

The CDR3, as DNA: TGCAGTGCTAGAGAGGACACCTTAAACACTGAAGCTTTCTTT. This sequence encodes CSAREDTLNTEAFF. The chain has TRBV20-1 and TRBJ1-1; possible D gene TRBD1, 5 bases. Germline assignment: CDR1 DFQATT and CDR2 SNEGSKA (reference sequence). This CDR3 comprises 14 residues. Trimming cost V 0 bases and J 2 bases, with 10 bases left between them.